The clone carrying this T cell receptor beta chain has a handful of counts. What it binds is not known. Primed by a sample-barcoded 5' primer and a J-beta primer mix, a second PCR proceeded for about 7 to 11 cycles. TCRdb used MiXCR to reprocess the 5' RACE reads, holding one entry per CDR3 protein. The data contain roughly 1,500,000 distinct CDR3 sequences, around two fifths of them singletons. The data were taken from a study of blood T cells in healthy people across ages. Study results and limitations: Long-lived and aged donors differed, with more naive CD4+ cells and higher diversity in the long-lived.

The source material was blood. The clonotype comes from a young woman in good health.

This chain's CDR3 is CASRDRLNSPLHF. The CDR3 coding sequence is TGTGCCAGCAGGGACAGACTCAATTCACCCCTCCACTTT. The J gene is TRBJ1-6, the V gene TRBV12-3 or TRBV12-4; tentative D call: TRBD1 (6 bases). The V gene lost 6 bases and the J gene lost 7 bases, with 10 bases spanning the gap. CDR3 size: 13 residues.